This T cell receptor beta chain was captured by sequencing in a study of T cell responses to AZD1222 COVID-19 vaccine. Trimming stripped 0 bases from V and 7 bases from J, with 11 bases between. Germline V lookup: CDR1 SGHRS, CDR2 YFSETQ. This CDR3 has 15 amino acids. Produced via immunoSEQ multiplex PCR; TCRdb's table is partial and in-frame only. Of about 150,000 clones in the sample, around nine tenths were seen once. The specimen comprised peripheral blood, sampled after recovery from COVID-19. J is TRBJ1-6 and V is TRBV5-1; TRBD1 is a possible D gene (6 bases). This clonotype originated in an adult who had recovered from COVID-19. CDR3 residues: CASSLEGVENSPLHF. The CDR3 DNA follows: TGCGCCAGCAGCTTGGAGGGGGTTGAGAATTCACCCCTCCACTTT.